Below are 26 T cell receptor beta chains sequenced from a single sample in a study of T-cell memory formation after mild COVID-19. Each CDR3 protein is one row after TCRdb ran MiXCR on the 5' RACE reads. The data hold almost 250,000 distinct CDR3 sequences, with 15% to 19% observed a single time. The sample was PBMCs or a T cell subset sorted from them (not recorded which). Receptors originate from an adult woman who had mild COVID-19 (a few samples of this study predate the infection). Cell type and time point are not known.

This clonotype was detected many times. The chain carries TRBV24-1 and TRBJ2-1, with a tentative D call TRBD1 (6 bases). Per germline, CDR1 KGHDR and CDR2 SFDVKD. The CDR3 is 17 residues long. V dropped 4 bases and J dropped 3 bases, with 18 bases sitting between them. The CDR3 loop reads CATSDPTTTGYYNEQFF. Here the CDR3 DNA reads TGTGCCACCAGTGACCCAACCACGACAGGATACTACAATGAGCAGTTCTTC.

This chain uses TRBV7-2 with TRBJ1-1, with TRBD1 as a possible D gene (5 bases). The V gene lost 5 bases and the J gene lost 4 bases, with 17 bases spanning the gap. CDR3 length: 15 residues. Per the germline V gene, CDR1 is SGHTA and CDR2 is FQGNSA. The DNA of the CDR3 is TGTGCCAGCAGCCCGATGCGGCGTGGGGCCACTGAAGCTTTCTTT. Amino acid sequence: CASSPMRRGATEAFF.

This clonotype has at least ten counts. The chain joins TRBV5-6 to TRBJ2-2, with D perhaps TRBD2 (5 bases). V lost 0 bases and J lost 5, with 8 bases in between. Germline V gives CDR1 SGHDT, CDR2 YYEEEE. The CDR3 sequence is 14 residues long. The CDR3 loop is CASSLVGGTGELFF. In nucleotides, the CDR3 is TGTGCCAGCAGCTTGGTAGGCGGGACCGGGGAGCTGTTTTTT.

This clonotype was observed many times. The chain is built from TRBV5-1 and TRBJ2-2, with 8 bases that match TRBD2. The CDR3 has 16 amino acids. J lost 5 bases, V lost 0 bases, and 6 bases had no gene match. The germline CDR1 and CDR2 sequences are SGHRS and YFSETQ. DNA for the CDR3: TGCGCCAGCAGCTTGGCGGCTGCGGGAGGAACCGGGGAGCTGTTTTTT. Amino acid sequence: CASSLAAAGGTGELFF.

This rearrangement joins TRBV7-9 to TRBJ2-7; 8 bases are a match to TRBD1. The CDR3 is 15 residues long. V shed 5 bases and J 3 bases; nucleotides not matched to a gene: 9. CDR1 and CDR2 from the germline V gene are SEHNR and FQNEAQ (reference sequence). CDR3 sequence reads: CASSPGQGGNYEQYF. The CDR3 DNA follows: TGTGCCAGCAGCCCTGGACAGGGTGGGAACTACGAGCAGTACTTC.

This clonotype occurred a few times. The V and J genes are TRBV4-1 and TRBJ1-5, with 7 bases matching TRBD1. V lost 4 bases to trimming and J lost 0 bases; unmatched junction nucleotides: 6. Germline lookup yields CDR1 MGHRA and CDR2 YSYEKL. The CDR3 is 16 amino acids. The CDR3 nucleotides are TGCGCCAGCAGCCTCACATGGACAGGTAGCAATCAGCCCCAGCATTTT. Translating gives CASSLTWTGSNQPQHF.

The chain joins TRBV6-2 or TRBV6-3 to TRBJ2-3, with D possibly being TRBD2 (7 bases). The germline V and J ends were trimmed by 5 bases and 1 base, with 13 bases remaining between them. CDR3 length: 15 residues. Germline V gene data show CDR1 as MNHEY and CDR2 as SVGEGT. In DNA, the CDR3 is TGTGCCAGCAGTCCTATAGGGGGGGGCACAGATACGCAGTATTTT. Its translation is CASSPIGGGTDTQYF.

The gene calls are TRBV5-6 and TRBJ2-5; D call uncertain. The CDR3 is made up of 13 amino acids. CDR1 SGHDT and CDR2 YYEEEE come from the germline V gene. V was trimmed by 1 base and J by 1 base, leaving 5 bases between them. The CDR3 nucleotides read TGTGCCAGCAGCTTGCGGGCCCAAGAGACCCAGTACTTC. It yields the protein CASSLRAQETQYF.

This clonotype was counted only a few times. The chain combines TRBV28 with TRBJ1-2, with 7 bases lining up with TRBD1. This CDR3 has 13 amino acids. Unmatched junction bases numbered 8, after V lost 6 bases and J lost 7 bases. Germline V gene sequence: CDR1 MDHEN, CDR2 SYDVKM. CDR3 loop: CASSPDRLSGYTF. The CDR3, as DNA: TGTGCCAGCAGCCCGGACAGGTTGTCTGGCTACACCTTC.

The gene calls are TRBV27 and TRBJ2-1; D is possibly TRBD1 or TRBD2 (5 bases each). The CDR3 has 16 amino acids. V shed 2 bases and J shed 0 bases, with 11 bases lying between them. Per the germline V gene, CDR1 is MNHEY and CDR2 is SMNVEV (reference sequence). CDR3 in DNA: TGTGCCAGCAGTTTAATCGGGACGAGCTCCTACAATGAGCAGTTCTTC. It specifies CASSLIGTSSYNEQFF.

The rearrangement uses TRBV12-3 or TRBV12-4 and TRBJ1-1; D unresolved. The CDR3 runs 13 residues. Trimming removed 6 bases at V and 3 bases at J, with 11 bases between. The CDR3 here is CASRTRSDTEAFF. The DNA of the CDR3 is TGTGCCAGCAGGACACGGAGTGACACTGAAGCTTTCTTT.

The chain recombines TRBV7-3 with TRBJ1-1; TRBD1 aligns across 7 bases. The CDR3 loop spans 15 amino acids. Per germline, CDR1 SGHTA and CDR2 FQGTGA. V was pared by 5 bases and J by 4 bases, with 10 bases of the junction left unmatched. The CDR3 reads CASSEQGSRLTEAFF. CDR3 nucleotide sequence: TGTGCCAGCAGCGAACAGGGGTCGCGCCTCACTGAAGCTTTCTTT. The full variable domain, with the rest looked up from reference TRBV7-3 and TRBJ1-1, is GAGVSQTPSNKVTEKGKYVELRCDPISGHTALYWYRQSLGQGPEFLIYFQGTGAADDSGLPNDRFFAVRPEGSVSTLKIQRTERGDSAVYLCASSEQGSRLTEAFFGQGTRLTVV.

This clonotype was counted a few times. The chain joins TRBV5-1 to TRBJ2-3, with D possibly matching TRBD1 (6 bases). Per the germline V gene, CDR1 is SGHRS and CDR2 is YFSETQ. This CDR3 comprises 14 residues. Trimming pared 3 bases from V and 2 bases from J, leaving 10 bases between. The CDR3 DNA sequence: TGCGCCAGCAGCTCGCAGGGGTACACAGATACGCAGTATTTT. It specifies CASSSQGYTDTQYF.

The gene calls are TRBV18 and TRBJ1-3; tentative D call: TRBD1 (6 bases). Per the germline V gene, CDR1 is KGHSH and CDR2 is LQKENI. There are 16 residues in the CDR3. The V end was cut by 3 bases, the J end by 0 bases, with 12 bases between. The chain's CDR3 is CASSPTGGPSGNTIYF. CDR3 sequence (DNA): TGTGCCAGCTCACCCACCGGGGGCCCCTCTGGAAACACCATATATTTT.

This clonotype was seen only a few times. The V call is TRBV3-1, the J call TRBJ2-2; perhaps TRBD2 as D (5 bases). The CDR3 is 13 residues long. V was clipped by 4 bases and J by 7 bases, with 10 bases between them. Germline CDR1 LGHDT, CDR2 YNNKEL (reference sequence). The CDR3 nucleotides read TGTGCCAGCAGCCGCCGGGGTAACGGGGAGCTGTTTTTT. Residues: CASSRRGNGELFF. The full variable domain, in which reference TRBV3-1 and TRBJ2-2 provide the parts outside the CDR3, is DTAVSQTPKYLVTQMGNDKSIKCEQNLGHDTMYWYKQDSKKFLKIMFSYNNKELIINETVPNRFSPKSPDKAHLNLHINSLELGDSAVYFCASSRRGNGELFFGEGSRLTVL.

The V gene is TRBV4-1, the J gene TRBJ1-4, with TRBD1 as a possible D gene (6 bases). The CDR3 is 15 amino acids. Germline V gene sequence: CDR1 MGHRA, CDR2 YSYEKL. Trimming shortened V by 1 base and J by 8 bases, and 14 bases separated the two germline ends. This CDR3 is CASSQGGTLVEKLFF. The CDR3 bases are TGCGCCAGCAGCCAAGGTGGGACACTTGTCGAAAAACTGTTTTTT.

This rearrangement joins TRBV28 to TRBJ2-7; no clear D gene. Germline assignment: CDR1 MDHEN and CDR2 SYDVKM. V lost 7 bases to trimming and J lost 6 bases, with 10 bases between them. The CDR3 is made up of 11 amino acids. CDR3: CASKLQTEQYF. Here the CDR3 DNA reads TGTGCCAGCAAGCTCCAAACCGAGCAGTACTTC. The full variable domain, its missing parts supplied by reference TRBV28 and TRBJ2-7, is DVKVTQSSRYLVKRTGEKVFLECVQDMDHENMFWYRQDPGLGLRLIYFSYDVKMKEKGDIPEGYSVSREKKERFSLILESASTNQTSMYLCASKLQTEQYFGPGTRLTVT.

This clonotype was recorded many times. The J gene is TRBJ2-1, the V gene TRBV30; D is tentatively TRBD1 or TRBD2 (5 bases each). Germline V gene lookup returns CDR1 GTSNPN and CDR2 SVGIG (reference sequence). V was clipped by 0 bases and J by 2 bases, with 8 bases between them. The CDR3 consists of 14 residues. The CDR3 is CAWSVGVPYNEQFF. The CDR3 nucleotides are TGTGCCTGGAGTGTGGGGGTGCCCTACAATGAGCAGTTCTTC.

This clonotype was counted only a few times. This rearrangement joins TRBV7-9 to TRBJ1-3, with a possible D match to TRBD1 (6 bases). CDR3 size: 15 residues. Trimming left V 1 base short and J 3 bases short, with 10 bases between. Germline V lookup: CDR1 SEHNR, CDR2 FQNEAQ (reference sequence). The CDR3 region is CASSLDGGVGNTIYF. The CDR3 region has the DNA TGTGCCAGCAGCTTAGATGGGGGCGTTGGAAACACCATATATTTT.

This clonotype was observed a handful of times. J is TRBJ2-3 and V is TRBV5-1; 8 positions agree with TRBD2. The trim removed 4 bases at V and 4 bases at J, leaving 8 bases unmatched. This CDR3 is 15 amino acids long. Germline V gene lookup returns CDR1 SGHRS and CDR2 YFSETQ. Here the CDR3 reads CASSVQRGTSDTQYF. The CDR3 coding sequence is TGCGCCAGCAGCGTCCAGCGGGGGACCTCAGATACGCAGTATTTT.

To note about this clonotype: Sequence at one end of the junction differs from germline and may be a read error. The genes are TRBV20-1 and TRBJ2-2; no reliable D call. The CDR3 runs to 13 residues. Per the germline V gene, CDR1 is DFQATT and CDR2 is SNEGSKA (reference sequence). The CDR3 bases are TGCAGTGCTGGAGATCGTTCGAGAGGGGAGCTGTTTTTT. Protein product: CSAGDRSRGELFF.

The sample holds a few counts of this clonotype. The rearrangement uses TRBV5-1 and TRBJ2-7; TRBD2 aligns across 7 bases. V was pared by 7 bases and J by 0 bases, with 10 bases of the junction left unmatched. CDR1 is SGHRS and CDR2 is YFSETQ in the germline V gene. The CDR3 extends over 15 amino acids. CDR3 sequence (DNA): TGCGCCAGCGCATTTCAGGCTAGCGGCTCCTACGAGCAGTACTTC. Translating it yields CASAFQASGSYEQYF.

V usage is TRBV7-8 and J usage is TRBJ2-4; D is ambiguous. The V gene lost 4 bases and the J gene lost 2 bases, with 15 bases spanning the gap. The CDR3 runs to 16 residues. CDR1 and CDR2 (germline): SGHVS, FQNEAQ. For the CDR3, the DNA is TGTGCCAGCAGCTCGACCGTAGTGATACCCAAAAACATTCAGTACTTC. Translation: CASSSTVVIPKNIQYF.

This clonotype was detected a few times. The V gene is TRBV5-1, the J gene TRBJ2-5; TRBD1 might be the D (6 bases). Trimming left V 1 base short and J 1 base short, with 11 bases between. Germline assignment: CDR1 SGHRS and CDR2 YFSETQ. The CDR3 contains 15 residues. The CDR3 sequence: CASSLIPGAQETQYF. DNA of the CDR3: TGCGCCAGCAGCTTGATTCCAGGGGCCCAAGAGACCCAGTACTTC.

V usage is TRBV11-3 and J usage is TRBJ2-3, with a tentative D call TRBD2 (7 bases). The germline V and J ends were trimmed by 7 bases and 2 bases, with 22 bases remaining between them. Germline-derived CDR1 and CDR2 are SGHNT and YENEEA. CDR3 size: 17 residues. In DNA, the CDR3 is TGTGCCAGCAACCTAGAGGGGGGGTACCGGGTCACAGATACGCAGTATTTT. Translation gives CASNLEGGYRVTDTQYF.

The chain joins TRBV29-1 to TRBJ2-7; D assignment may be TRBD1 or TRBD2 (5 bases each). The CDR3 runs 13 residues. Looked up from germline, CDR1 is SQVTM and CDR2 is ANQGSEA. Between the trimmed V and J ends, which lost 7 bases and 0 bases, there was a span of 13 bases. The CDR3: CSAARDGSYEQYF. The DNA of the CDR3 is TGCAGCGCTGCGAGGGACGGCTCCTACGAGCAGTACTTC.